The T cell receptor (beta chain) described here comes from a study of response to subunit inactivated influenza vaccine. Whole-study findings and limits: The study's authors posited that every seasonal influenza vaccination enlists few new T cells.

CDR3 size: 16 residues. Trimming shortened V by 0 bases and J by 2 bases, and 13 bases separated the two germline ends. In germline, CDR1 is LNHNV, CDR2 YYDKDF (reference sequence). Remarks on this clonotype: Antigen: not known.

TCRdb processed the RT-PCR reads anew with MiXCR; each CDR3 protein has one entry. The table shows approximately 480,000 distinct CDR3 sequences, with over 9.5% occurring only once. V and J are TRBV15 and TRBJ1-1; TRBD1 might be the D (5 bases). The clonotype was recovered from a man aged 45-60 years who received an inactivated influenza vaccine. The sequencing used PBMCs from blood, collected roughly 46 days after vaccination. CDR3 coding DNA: TGTGCCACCAGCAGAGATCGGACATCTCCCAACACTGAAGCTTTCTTT. The encoded protein is CATSRDRTSPNTEAFF.